These 28 T cell receptor beta chains share one sample of origin, sequenced in a study of blood T cell repertoires in COVID-19. Using immunoSEQ multiplex PCR, the repertoire was profiled, and TCRdb retains in-frame clones only, with some absent. The table includes 200,000 or so clones, 86% detected once. Source material: peripheral blood. These TCRs come from a woman between 70 and 85 years old with acute or convalescent COVID-19.

This chain connects TRBV6-5 to TRBJ1-1; D possibly corresponds to TRBD1 (6 bases). This CDR3 is 15 amino acids long. Germline CDR1 and CDR2: MNHEY and SVGAGI. Trimming shortened V by 6 bases and J by 2 bases, and 16 bases separated the two germline ends. As DNA, the CDR3 is TGTGCCAGCAGCCGCCCTCCGGGACACAACACTGAAGCTTTCTTT. Amino acid sequence: CASSRPPGHNTEAFF.

Only a few counts were recorded for this clone. The J gene is TRBJ1-6, the V gene TRBV27, with D tentatively TRBD1 (5 bases). The CDR3 sequence is 13 residues long. Per germline, CDR1 MNHEY and CDR2 SMNVEV (reference sequence). The ends were cut back, 7 bases at V and 5 bases at J, with 9 bases in the middle. CDR3 in DNA: TGTGCCAGCACCCGGGGGAATAATTCACCCCTCCACTTT. Translated: CASTRGNNSPLHF.

The gene calls are TRBV5-1 and TRBJ1-5, with TRBD1 identical over 7 bases. The CDR3 is made up of 14 amino acids. The germline gives CDR1 SGHRS, CDR2 YFSETQ. Trimming took 4 bases from V and 4 from J; bases not matched to a gene: 5. Written as DNA, the CDR3 is TGCGCCAGCAGCATCGGGACAGAGAATCAGCCCCAGCATTTT. This codes for CASSIGTENQPQHF.

The chain carries TRBV28 and TRBJ1-3, with a tentative D call TRBD1 (5 bases). Trimming left V 6 bases short and J 2 bases short, with 11 bases between. The CDR3 has 14 amino acids. CDR1 MDHEN and CDR2 SYDVKM come from the germline V gene. CDR3 sequence (DNA): TGTGCCAGCAGGGGGGGGTATACTGGAAACACCATATATTTT. Protein sequence: CASRGGYTGNTIYF.

The chain links TRBV11-2 to TRBJ2-1, with TRBD2 matching over 8 bases. CDR3 length equals 12 residues. Germline V gene data show CDR1 as SGHAT and CDR2 as FQNNGV. V was clipped by 0 bases and J by 13 bases; unmatched bases: 2. CDR3 sequence reads: CASSLEGTSQFF. CDR3 in DNA: TGTGCCAGCAGCTTAGAAGGGACTAGTCAGTTCTTC.

CDR3 DNA: TGTGCCAGCAGCCCCATAGCGGGAAACACCGGGGAGCTGTTTTTT. It specifies CASSPIAGNTGELFF. The chain couples TRBV7-2 to TRBJ2-2, with 8 positions matching TRBD2. V lost 5 bases to trimming and J lost 2 bases; unmatched junction nucleotides: 4. The germline V gene has CDR1 SGHTA and CDR2 FQGNSA. This CDR3 has 15 amino acids.

The rearrangement links TRBV12-3 or TRBV12-4 to TRBJ1-1; D gene ambiguous. This CDR3 spans 13 amino acids. The V end was cut by 1 base, the J end by 1 base, with 4 bases between. The CDR3 here is CASSLERNTEAFF. CDR3 DNA sequence: TGTGCCAGCAGTTTAGAGAGGAACACTGAAGCTTTCTTT.

This clone was counted a single time. The chain joins TRBV6-5 to TRBJ1-2; 11 positions match TRBD1. The V gene end was trimmed by 6 bases and the J gene end by 7 bases; junction bases not matched to a gene: 7. The CDR3 spans 14 residues. In germline, CDR1 is MNHEY, CDR2 SVGAGI. The CDR3 sequence is CASRDGQGARGYTF. The DNA of the CDR3 is TGTGCCAGCAGAGACGGACAGGGGGCTCGTGGCTACACCTTC.

The V and J genes are TRBV11-2 and TRBJ2-3, with D maybe TRBD2 (5 bases). The V end was cut by 5 bases, the J end by 5 bases, with 14 bases between. The CDR3 spans 14 residues. CDR1 is SGHAT, CDR2 FQNNGV, per germline. In nucleotides, the CDR3 is TGTGCCAGCAGCCTCGGCGGAGGCCGAGATACGCAGTATTTT. Its protein is CASSLGGGRDTQYF.

The chain uses TRBV29-1 and TRBJ2-7; D is possibly TRBD1 (6 bases). V gave up 4 bases and J gave up 2 bases, with 15 bases separating them. Germline V gene lookup returns CDR1 SQVTM and CDR2 ANQGSEA. This CDR3 contains 14 residues. The CDR3 sequence: CSVGGLGATYEQYF. For the CDR3, the DNA is TGCAGCGTTGGAGGTCTGGGGGCCACCTACGAGCAGTACTTC.

As regards this clone: In the same sample, other DNA sequences code for this CDR3. The J gene is TRBJ1-5, the V gene TRBV6-6; a weak D match, TRBD1 (6 bases). The CDR3 runs to 14 residues. Trimming removed 0 bases at V and 6 bases at J, with 9 bases between. Germline CDR1 reads MNHNY; CDR2 reads SVGAGI (reference sequence). The CDR3: CASSYSRGGQPQHF. In DNA, the CDR3 is TGTGCCAGCAGTTACTCGAGGGGGGGTCAGCCCCAGCATTTT.

V is TRBV9 and J is TRBJ2-7, with a weak D call TRBD1 (5 bases). V was shortened by 0 bases and J by 2 bases, with 18 bases between the two germline ends. In germline, CDR1 is SGDLS, CDR2 YYNGEE. The CDR3 extends over 17 amino acids. This CDR3 reads CASSVDPPQGPTYEQYF. Here the CDR3 DNA reads TGTGCCAGCAGCGTAGACCCCCCGCAGGGCCCTACCTACGAGCAGTACTTC.

V gene TRBV5-1 combines with J gene TRBJ2-7; unclear D gene. V was shortened by 0 bases and J by 1 base, with 8 bases between the two germline ends. This CDR3 is 14 amino acids long. Germline V gene lookup returns CDR1 SGHRS and CDR2 YFSETQ. The DNA of the CDR3 is TGCGCCAGCAGCTTGGACTTTATTTCCTACGAGCAGTACTTC. Translation: CASSLDFISYEQYF.

The count of this clone is one. V and J are TRBV27 and TRBJ2-1; no clear D. The CDR3 is 11 residues long. Trimming shortened V by 8 bases and J by 12 bases, and 14 bases separated the two germline ends. Germline assignment: CDR1 MNHEY and CDR2 SMNVEV (reference sequence). CDR3 DNA sequence: TGTGCCAGCGGTCGAGTACCCTCGCAGTTCTTC. It is translated as CASGRVPSQFF.

The genes are TRBV15 and TRBJ2-5, with 11 positions matching TRBD1. V was pared by 1 base and J by 3 bases, with 4 bases of the junction left unmatched. Germline lookup yields CDR1 LNHNV and CDR2 YYDKDF (reference sequence). The CDR3 is 16 residues long. The CDR3 DNA reads TGTGCCACCAGCAGAGGCGGGGGACAGGGGGAAGAGACCCAGTACTTC. It yields the protein CATSRGGGQGEETQYF.

J is TRBJ2-5 and V is TRBV5-1; TRBD2 matches 9 bases. This CDR3 region has 14 residues. V dropped 3 bases and J dropped 5; count of bases not matched to a gene: 5. CDR1 and CDR2 (germline): SGHRS, YFSETQ. CDR3 sequence reads: CASSSASGRETQYF. DNA for the CDR3: TGCGCCAGCAGCTCAGCGAGCGGGAGGGAGACCCAGTACTTC. Based on the CDR3 plus reference TRBV5-1 and TRBJ2-5, the full variable domain is KAGVTQTPRYLIKTRGQQVTLSCSPISGHRSVSWYQQTPGQGLQFLFEYFSETQRNKGNFPGRFSGRQFSNSRSEMNVSTLELGDSALYLCASSSASGRETQYFGPGTRLLVL.

V usage is TRBV27 and J usage is TRBJ2-3; D gene ambiguous. Trimming pared 5 bases from V and 0 bases from J, leaving 12 bases between. CDR1 and CDR2 from the germline V gene are MNHEY and SMNVEV (reference sequence). The CDR3 loop spans 15 amino acids. CDR3 nucleotides: TGTGCCAGCAGTCTTAGACTCCCTAGCACAGATACGCAGTATTTT. Translated, it gives CASSLRLPSTDTQYF.

V usage is TRBV7-9 and J usage is TRBJ2-2; tentative D call: TRBD2 (6 bases). The CDR3 consists of 12 residues. Between the trimmed V and J ends, which lost 8 bases and 8 bases, there was a span of 12 bases. Germline CDR1 is SEHNR and CDR2 is FQNEAQ (reference sequence). The CDR3 sequence: CASDPGLGELFF. CDR3 in DNA: TGTGCCAGCGACCCGGGACTGGGGGAGCTGTTTTTT. Looking up the rest from reference TRBV7-9 and TRBJ2-2 gives the full variable domain: DTGVSQNPRHKITKRGQNVTFRCDPISEHNRLYWYRQTLGQGPEFLTYFQNEAQLEKSRLLSDRFSAERPKGSFSTLEIQRTEQGDSAMYLCASDPGLGELFFGEGSRLTVL.

This clone was seen only a few times. V gene TRBV18 combines with J gene TRBJ1-1; 7 nucleotides match TRBD1. The CDR3 has 16 amino acids. The trim removed 1 base at V and 4 bases at J, leaving 9 bases unmatched. Per germline, CDR1 KGHSH and CDR2 LQKENI. The chain's CDR3 is CASSPQTGTIGTEAFF. CDR3 nucleotides: TGTGCCAGCTCACCACAGACAGGGACGATCGGCACTGAAGCTTTCTTT.

The chain is built from TRBV6-6 and TRBJ2-7, with D maybe TRBD2 (6 bases). Germline CDR1 and CDR2: MNHNY and SVGAGI (reference sequence). The V end was cut by 0 bases, the J end by 4 bases, with 10 bases between. This CDR3 is built from 14 residues. The CDR3 DNA is TGTGCCAGCAGTTACTCCCCGGGGGAGTACGAGCAGTACTTC. It is translated as CASSYSPGEYEQYF.

V gene TRBV2 combines with J gene TRBJ1-4; 7 nucleotides match TRBD1. The CDR3 has 13 amino acids. Germline V lookup: CDR1 SNHLY, CDR2 FYNNEI. The ends lost 6 bases at V and 9 bases at J; junction bases unmatched: 7. The chain's CDR3 is CASSGQANQKLFF. DNA for the CDR3: TGTGCCAGCAGCGGACAGGCGAATCAAAAACTGTTTTTT.

This sequence joins TRBV9 and TRBJ1-1; no reliable D call. The CDR3 runs to 15 residues. Per the germline V gene, CDR1 is SGDLS and CDR2 is YYNGEE. Deletions cut 3 bases from V and 4 bases from J, with 16 bases between. CDR3 DNA sequence: TGTGCCAGCAGCGCTGGGGTTTACGGGAGCACTGAAGCTTTCTTT. It yields the protein CASSAGVYGSTEAFF.

This chain connects TRBV12-3 or TRBV12-4 to TRBJ1-2, with D hard to call. The CDR3 runs to 12 residues. V was trimmed by 1 base and J by 4 bases, leaving 4 bases between them. CDR3 in amino acids: CASSLVSYGYTF. Here the CDR3 DNA reads TGTGCCAGCAGTTTAGTCTCCTATGGCTACACCTTC.

In the case of this clone: Other DNA sequences in this specimen translate into the identical CDR3. V gene TRBV6-5 combines with J gene TRBJ2-7, with TRBD1 matching 10 bases. CDR3 length equals 14 residues. Germline V CDR1 and CDR2: MNHEY, SVGAGI. V gave up 2 bases and J gave up 2 bases; unmatched junction bases: 0. As DNA, the CDR3 is TGTGCCAGCAGTTACGGACAGGGGGCCTACGAGCAGTACTTC. Its translation: CASSYGQGAYEQYF.

J is TRBJ1-5 and V is TRBV5-8; 8 bases fit TRBD1. There are 18 residues in the CDR3. CDR1 SGHTS and CDR2 YDEGEE come from the germline V gene. V shed 1 base and J 6 bases; nucleotides not matched to a gene: 15. The CDR3 coding sequence is TGTGCCAGCAGCTTGATGTCAGGGGGCCATGCGGGTCTTCAGCCCCAGCATTTT. Translated, it gives CASSLMSGGHAGLQPQHF.

The rearrangement uses TRBV2 and TRBJ2-2; 8 nucleotides align to TRBD1. CDR3 length: 14 residues. V lost 6 bases, J lost 3 bases, and 3 bases stayed unmatched. Germline CDR1 reads SNHLY; CDR2 reads FYNNEI. The CDR3 nucleotides read TGTGCCAGCAGAGGACAGGGCCACACCGGGGAGCTGTTTTTT. This encodes CASRGQGHTGELFF.

The chain is built from TRBV9 and TRBJ1-5; 7 nucleotides agree with TRBD1. Germline CDR1 reads SGDLS; CDR2 reads YYNGEE. With V trimmed by 4 bases and J by 6 bases, 7 bases remained unmatched. The CDR3 has 14 residues. CDR3 bases: TGTGCCAGCAGCCCAGGGGGAAACGTTCAGCCCCAGCATTTT. Translating it yields CASSPGGNVQPQHF.

J is TRBJ1-6 and V is TRBV7-2; TRBD1 is a possible D gene (6 bases). V lost 1 base and J 6 bases, leaving 13 bases between the germline ends. The germline V gene has CDR1 SGHTA and CDR2 FQGNSA. The CDR3 loop spans 16 amino acids. The CDR3 DNA follows: TGTGCCAGCAGCTTAGAAGGACAGAGCCCTAATTCACCCCTCCACTTT. Protein: CASSLEGQSPNSPLHF. Complete variable domain (other parts from reference TRBV7-2 and TRBJ1-6): GAGVSQSPSNKVTEKGKDVELRCDPISGHTALYWYRQSLGQGLEFLIYFQGNSAPDKSGLPSDRFSAERTGGSVSTLTIQRTQQEDSAVYLCASSLEGQSPNSPLHFGNGTRLTVT.